Described below is a single T cell receptor beta chain sequence and its context. No cognate antigen has been identified for it. No base quality information exists; no much larger clone differs at one position. This specimen belongs to a study of T cell responses to AZD1222 COVID-19 vaccine (dated by TCRdb to the early 2020s). General notes on the study: A total of 233 trial participants underwent TCR sequencing, of whom around 200 received two doses of AZD1222 and around 26 received two doses of the MenACWY control vaccine. Trial participants were enrolled into age subgroups of 18-55, 56-69 and 70-plus years, which contained about 160, 30 and 59 TCR-sequenced participants, respectively.

CDR1 and CDR2 are drawn from the germline V gene: MDHEN, SYDVKM. Germline trimming: 4 bases from V, 1 base from J; junction bases outside gene matches: 10. The CDR3 measures 16 amino acids from cysteine to phenylalanine. Here the CDR3 DNA is all that survives: 48 bases in frame from base 1. Results the study describes overall, beyond this receptor: CD4 TCRs associated with the vaccine covered the entire spike protein, and the dominant responses were in regions 160-218 and 743-854. The 56-69-year group was small, and its depth increase did not reach significance, likely because of low power. Participants were mostly white British, with more females than males. The authors suggested clonal diversity may have been underestimated. Spike-specific TCR breadth and depth rose significantly after two AZD1222 doses compared with day 0 and with MenACWY recipients. Nearly half of unique spike-specific TCRs reportedly recognized epitopes outside regions mutated in the B.1.351 and B.1.1.7 variants. Conclusions about previously exposed vaccinees are limited, since just five to seven AZD1222 recipients were seropositive for SARS-CoV-2 at baseline. No day 14 peak-response samples were available, so repertoires were characterized only after the peak T cell response.

The time point label on this specimen signifies: about 28 days (+/-7) after the second vaccine dose. AZD1222 recipients whose second dose came at about 4 weeks and those whose second dose came at about 12 weeks were combined into one group, since spike-specific TCR depth and breadth did not differ between the two schedules. Vaccinee samples were obtained from the UK trials COV001 and COV002, which included a single-blind randomized controlled phase 2/3 trial of AZD1222 (ChAdOx1 nCoV-19) in healthy adults. For TCRbeta chain sequencing, PBMC samples from trial participants were taken at day 0 and at day 28 after the second dose. The CDR3 regions of human TCRbeta chains were subjected to immunosequencing. The authors' pipeline ran thus. Repertoire TCRs were matched against a reference library of SARS-CoV-2-specific TCRs generated with the MIRA antigen-specificity platform. Breadth meant the fraction of unique TCRs that were SARS-CoV-2-associated, whereas depth meant the fraction of total T cells that were SARS-CoV-2-associated. Using the MIRA data, every spike-specific TCR was mapped to the spike region that the TCR reacted to and assigned to either a CD4 or a CD8 class. Log10-transformed breadth and depth values were compared by one-way ANOVA with Sidak's multiple comparisons tests. Entries here come from immuneACCESS through TCRdb and include only in-frame sequences with V and J called. Some clones fail to appear in such tables; in the studies checked, an unresolved V gene covers under half of the shortfall, and the cause of the remainder is unknown. D and trimming come from the DNA, and the V and J calls and clone size come from that table. For this sample the table gives some 280,000 clones, of which about 94% were detected only once. The leading ten clones occupy roughly 0.5% of the sample.

The rearranged chain carries TRBV28 and TRBJ2-7, and TRBD2 matches 7 of the central bases. The starting material was peripheral blood, obtained 28 days after the second AZD1222 dose. This TCR derives from an adult who received the AZD1222 COVID-19 vaccine. The sequenced DNA: TGTGCCAGCAGTTCCTTGGGGGGGGGAGGTTCCTACGAGCAGTACTTC. This is translated as CASSSLGGGGSYEQYF. The CDR3, completed at both ends by the reference TRBV28 and TRBJ2-7 genes, gives the full variable domain DVKVTQSSRYLVKRTGEKVFLECVQDMDHENMFWYRQDPGLGLRLIYFSYDVKMKEKGDIPEGYSVSREKKERFSLILESASTNQTSMYLCASSSLGGGGSYEQYFGPGTRLTVT.